This TCR beta chain was found in a study of neurological immune-mediated disorders. Study observations and caveats: Expanded clones shared no identical CDR3 amino acid sequences across subjects, which suggested private TCR-beta repertoires in all groups.

Time point in this sample: technical triplicate 3. For the sorted libraries, about a million CD4+ or CD8+ T cells were used. The V gene end was trimmed by 8 bases and the J gene end by 3 bases; junction bases not matched to a gene: 3. This CDR3 has 13 residues. Germline assignment: CDR1 LGHDT and CDR2 YNNKEL (reference sequence). Synthesis of cDNA was carried out by template-switch 5'RACE. The reaction used 10-nucleotide random UMIs. Via MiXCR, TCRdb re-called the 5' RACE reads, giving one row per CDR3 protein. Here the sample spans 25,000 to 35,000 distinct CDR3 sequences, 15% to 20% being singletons. This clonotype has ten or more counts. What it binds is unknown.

The gene calls are TRBV3-1 and TRBJ2-2, with 7 positions matching TRBD1. Sequencing was done on a sample of CD4+ T cells from blood. The sequence was collected from a female donor with HTLV-1-associated myelopathy (HAM/TSP). CDR3: CASGQEDTGELFF. The DNA for the CDR3 is TGTGCCAGCGGACAGGAGGACACCGGGGAGCTGTTTTTT.